The 14 T cell receptor beta chains in this list originate from one sample, sequenced in a study of T-cell memory formation after mild COVID-19. TCRdb used MiXCR to reprocess the 5' RACE reads, holding one entry per CDR3 protein. The data hold 400,000 to 500,000 distinct CDR3 sequences, with 15% to 20% observed a single time. The sequencing sample was made of PBMCs or a T cell subset sorted from them (not recorded which). The receptor source for this set is an adult woman who had mild COVID-19 (a few samples of this study predate the infection). Cell type and time point are not known.

V is TRBV6-6 and J is TRBJ1-2; weak D call: TRBD1 (6 bases). The CDR3 loop spans 14 amino acids. Per the germline V gene, CDR1 is MNHNY and CDR2 is SVGAGI (reference sequence). With 0 bases removed from V and 4 bases from J, the gap between germline ends came to 9 bases. For the CDR3, the DNA is TGTGCCAGCAGTTACTCTCAGGGGACCTATGGCTACACCTTC. Its protein is CASSYSQGTYGYTF.

This clonotype showed up just a few times. The chain is built from TRBV7-9 and TRBJ2-5; D is perhaps TRBD2 (6 bases). The germline V gene has CDR1 SEHNR and CDR2 FQNEAQ (reference sequence). The CDR3 length is 15 residues. Trimming took off 5 bases at V and 2 bases at J, with 15 bases between the two ends. In nucleotides, the CDR3 is TGTGCCAGCAGCCGCCGGATGGGAGGTCAAGAGACCCAGTACTTC. It yields the protein CASSRRMGGQETQYF.

CDR3 sequence: CASSLATRKETQYF. The CDR3 DNA reads TGTGCCAGCAGCTTAGCGACACGGAAAGAGACCCAGTACTTC. The chain couples TRBV7-9 to TRBJ2-5; D remains unclear. Germline lookup yields CDR1 SEHNR and CDR2 FQNEAQ (reference sequence). This CDR3 region has 14 residues. V shed 0 bases and J shed 3 bases, with 8 bases lying between them. The complete variable domain, with remaining parts taken from reference TRBV7-9 and TRBJ2-5, reads DTGVSQNPRHKITKRGQNVTFRCDPISEHNRLYWYRQTLGQGPEFLTYFQNEAQLEKSRLLSDRFSAERPKGSFSTLEIQRTEQGDSAMYLCASSLATRKETQYFGPGTRLLVL.

This clonotype was counted many times. The rearrangement links TRBV19 to TRBJ2-1; D gene unclear. The V end lost 1 base, the J end lost 2 bases, and 9 bases lay between the germline ends. Germline V gene data show CDR1 as LNHDA and CDR2 as SQIVND (reference sequence). This CDR3 spans 15 amino acids. The CDR3 protein is CASSIAGGAYNEQFF. CDR3 nucleotide sequence: TGTGCCAGTAGTATAGCGGGTGGGGCCTACAATGAGCAGTTCTTC.

The rearrangement uses TRBV5-4 and TRBJ2-7; D is perhaps TRBD2 (6 bases). The V end lost 4 bases, the J end lost 2 bases, and 13 bases lay between the germline ends. The CDR3 runs to 14 residues. CDR1 is SGHNT and CDR2 is YYREEE in the germline V gene (reference sequence). Here the CDR3 reads CASSDPGVTYEQYF. In DNA form, the CDR3 reads TGTGCCAGCAGCGATCCGGGAGTTACCTACGAGCAGTACTTC.

The genes are TRBV7-9 and TRBJ2-7; a possible D gene is TRBD2 (6 bases). The CDR3 covers 16 residues. Trimming shortened V by 5 bases and J by 0 bases, and 17 bases separated the two germline ends. Germline loops: CDR1 SEHNR, CDR2 FQNEAQ (reference sequence). The CDR3: CASSGGYGWPSYEQYF. The CDR3 DNA follows: TGTGCCAGCAGCGGGGGGTACGGCTGGCCCTCCTACGAGCAGTACTTC.

The chain uses TRBV12-3 or TRBV12-4 and TRBJ2-1; tentative D call: TRBD1 (6 bases). The length of the CDR3 is 12 residues. CDR3: CVSTGGYNEQFF. The CDR3 DNA reads as TGTGTCTCGACAGGTGGATACAATGAGCAGTTCTTC.

This clonotype was detected a few times. J is TRBJ2-5 and V is TRBV7-9; 9 bases line up with TRBD1. J was trimmed by 5 bases and V by 8 bases; bases with no gene match: 3. The CDR3 is 12 amino acids. Germline assignment: CDR1 SEHNR and CDR2 FQNEAQ (reference sequence). The CDR3 sequence is CASHRGPETQYF. The CDR3 region has the DNA TGTGCCAGCCACAGGGGGCCGGAGACCCAGTACTTC.

This clonotype was observed a single time. This chain links TRBV7-8 with TRBJ2-2; 9 nucleotides align to TRBD2. J was trimmed by 1 base and V by 7 bases; bases with no gene match: 7. Germline V lookup: CDR1 SGHVS, CDR2 FQNEAQ. The CDR3 consists of 16 residues. The chain's CDR3 is CASTHEAGGNTGELFF. The CDR3 nucleotides read TGTGCCAGCACCCATGAAGCGGGAGGGAACACCGGGGAGCTGTTTTTT.

This clonotype was observed a handful of times. The V gene is TRBV5-1, the J gene TRBJ2-1; weak D call: TRBD1 (6 bases). Germline CDR1 and CDR2: SGHRS and YFSETQ. The CDR3 runs 20 residues. Trimming cost V 2 bases and J 0 bases, with 24 bases left between them. The chain's CDR3 is CASSLGLAGAAPGSYNEQFF. The CDR3 bases are TGCGCCAGCAGCTTAGGCTTGGCAGGGGCCGCTCCCGGCTCCTACAATGAGCAGTTCTTC.

This chain connects TRBV20-1 to TRBJ2-4, with D tentatively TRBD1 or TRBD2 (5 bases each). V gave up 6 bases and J gave up 0 bases, with 21 bases separating them. The CDR3 has 17 amino acids. The germline V gene encodes CDR1 DFQATT and CDR2 SNEGSKA (reference sequence). CDR3: CSARKPGRGLAKNIQYF. Here the CDR3 DNA reads TGCAGTGCAAGGAAACCGGGACGAGGGCTAGCCAAAAACATTCAGTACTTC.

This rearrangement joins TRBV7-2 to TRBJ2-5, with unresolved D. Deletions cut 5 bases from V and 1 base from J, with 23 bases between. The CDR3 totals 18 residues. Germline values: CDR1 SGHTA, CDR2 FQGNSA. CDR3 coding DNA: TGTGCCAGCAGCAGACCACCCGCGGAGAGGAGATTCCAAGAGACCCAGTACTTC. Translating gives CASSRPPAERRFQETQYF. The full variable domain, rest sourced from reference TRBV7-2 and TRBJ2-5, is GAGVSQSPSNKVTEKGKDVELRCDPISGHTALYWYRQSLGQGLEFLIYFQGNSAPDKSGLPSDRFSAERTGGSVSTLTIQRTQQEDSAVYLCASSRPPAERRFQETQYFGPGTRLLVL.

The chain links TRBV20-1 to TRBJ2-3; TRBD2 matches at 10 bases. The V segment lost 0 bases and the J segment 6 bases; nucleotides outside the gene matches: 12. The germline V gene has CDR1 DFQATT and CDR2 SNEGSKA (reference sequence). The CDR3 has 17 amino acids. CDR3 loop: CSARDLALAGVLDTQYF. The CDR3 DNA follows: TGCAGTGCTAGAGATCTAGCGCTAGCGGGAGTTTTGGATACGCAGTATTTT.

This clonotype appeared a few times. The V gene is TRBV29-1, the J gene TRBJ2-1; D is possibly TRBD1 (6 bases). Trimming stripped 6 bases from V and 6 bases from J, with 12 bases between. CDR1 SQVTM and CDR2 ANQGSEA come from the germline V gene. The CDR3 spans 12 residues. The CDR3: CSVAGQINEQFF. DNA of the CDR3: TGCAGCGTGGCCGGACAGATCAATGAGCAGTTCTTC.